This TCR beta chain was identified in a study of radiation and T cells in renal cell carcinoma (TCRdb year 2020). In the study overall: The samples were drawn from a clinical trial, where primary renal cell carcinomas were treated with 15 Gy of stereotactic body radiation therapy and then removed by nephrectomy 4 weeks afterward. In total, more than 50 samples underwent TCR beta sequencing: around 25 tumors plus 27 peripheral blood samples. In the roughly 54 samples combined, some 4 million unique CDR3 nucleotide sequences were found, encoding approximately 2,900,000 unique CDR3 amino acid sequences. The paper as a whole reports these results and caveats: Dynamics of the blood repertoire were not tracked past 4 weeks after treatment. With a single-armed trial design, the study had no way to address how radiation dose or scheduling affects the TCR repertoire. In blood, the top tumor clonotypes increased from baseline to 2 weeks after radiation and then shrank by 4 weeks, which suggests a temporary expansion of tumor-resident clones. Because pretreatment tumor biopsies were not available, the study could not determine whether clonotypes were already present within the tumor at baseline.

The germline V gene encodes CDR1 MNHNY and CDR2 SVGAGI (reference sequence). The trim is 6 bases for V and 3 bases for J, with a gap of 11 bases between the germline ends. Spanning cysteine to phenylalanine, the CDR3 consists of 14 amino acids. The retained sequence is limited to the CDR3, 42 bases, with the frame set at the first base. TCR beta libraries were generated from genomic DNA with the immunoSEQ kit, following the manufacturer's recommendations. To prepare libraries, a first multiplex PCR with proprietary primers was run, followed by a second PCR that added unique barcodes, and a bead cleanup was done after each round. Each sample batch included a kit-provided positive control reaction and a negative control reaction. The final libraries underwent checking on an Agilent 4200 TapeStation D1000 ScreenTape, volumetric pooling, and quantification by qPCR. An Illumina NextSeq500 fitted with a MidOutput 150-cycle cartridge performed the sequencing, running 156 Read1 cycles and 15 Index1 cycles with the kit's custom primers. The pooled library was loaded at 1.0 pM, with a roughly 19% PhiX control spiked in. As for how the authors treated the data: Vendor-processed data were analyzed in R, with a clonotype defined as all T cells sharing the same CDR3 nucleotide sequence. For clone abundance analyses, frequencies were normalized to the 10,000 most abundant clones per sample. Public T cell clones, which averaged fewer than five per sample, were removed prior to analysis. Tumor-enriched clonotypes and baseline blood-enriched clonotypes were defined as those with an abundance difference of at least 32-fold between compartments. Clonotypes expanded or contracted between blood time points were identified with a beta-binomial differential abundance model. Similarity between tumor and blood repertoires was quantified using the Baroni-Urbani and Buser coefficient, and groups were compared with two-tailed Wilcoxon tests in R. TCRdb provides this immuneACCESS table in a form limited to in-frame rearrangements. Some clones are lacking; in checked studies, under half of them reflect an unresolved V gene, and why the rest are absent is not known. The DNA was the basis for D and trimming; V, J and clone size are from that table. Across this sample there are approximately 150,000 clones, with roughly 85% seen only once. The biggest ten clones account for approximately 22% of the sample.

The time point label corresponds to: baseline pretreatment blood. The treatment or condition label on this specimen signifies: 15 Gy SBRT to primary tumor, nephrectomy 4 weeks later. To track tumor-enriched clonotypes, serial peripheral blood was sampled from radiation-treated patients at baseline and at 2 weeks and 4 weeks after SBRT. Renal cell carcinoma with clear cell pathology was present in all patients. The QIAamp DNA Blood Mini Kit (Qiagen) was used to prepare genomic DNA for TCR sequencing. The analyses included only samples that passed all quality control checks. For this clone: Its antigen is not yet known. No base quality information exists; no much larger clone differs at one position.

The chain was built from TRBV6-6 and TRBJ2-2; D gene: possibly TRBD1, on 7 matching bases. This clonotype was obtained from a woman in her fifties or sixties with renal cell carcinoma. The starting material was blood, obtained from a patient whose treatment included radiotherapy and nephrectomy. The DNA sequence is given as TGTGCCAGCAGCACAGGGGAGGACACCGGGGAGCTGTTTTTT. The encoded protein is CASSTGEDTGELFF.